This T cell receptor beta chain was obtained from a study of blood T cell repertoires in COVID-19. Study context: Both acute and convalescent COVID-19 samples were obtained from the United States, Italy and Spain.

CDR1 is MDHEN and CDR2 is SYDVKM in the germline V gene. The CDR3 is 16 amino acids. Trimming took 8 bases from V and 0 from J, leaving 19 bases between them. The table came from immunoSEQ multiplex PCR; TCRdb's copy has only in-frame clones and leaves some out. In the table there are about 240,000 clones, roughly four fifths of which are singletons. This rearrangement joins TRBV28 to TRBJ2-5, with D perhaps TRBD1 (6 bases). Specimen: peripheral blood. This clonotype was sampled from a woman older than 75 with acute or convalescent COVID-19. The CDR3 here is CASPTAGAADQETQYF. The CDR3 DNA reads as TGTGCCAGCCCTACAGCAGGGGCTGCCGACCAAGAGACCCAGTACTTC.